The 16 T cell receptor beta chains below all came from one sample that was sequenced in a study of blood T cells in healthy people across ages. Through a sample-barcoded 5' primer and a J-beta primer mix, a second PCR was run for roughly 6 to 11 cycles. TCRdb recomputed calls from the 5' RACE reads with MiXCR, one row per CDR3 protein. The sample holds hundreds of thousands of distinct CDR3 sequences; approximately 52% are singletons and the top ten take less than 15%. Sequenced material: blood. All receptors derive from an elderly woman in good health.

The chain couples TRBV18 to TRBJ2-7; D unclear. CDR1 KGHSH and CDR2 LQKENI come from the germline V gene. The V end was cut by 2 bases, the J end by 6 bases, with 14 bases between. CDR3 size: 14 residues. The CDR3, as DNA: TGTGCCAGCTCACCAACCCCTCTCAAGGGCGAGCAGTACTTC. Translating gives CASSPTPLKGEQYF.

Worth noting for this clonotype: A read error may explain this, as a much larger clone is one base away. V and J are TRBV2 and TRBJ2-1, with 9 bases fitting TRBD2. The CDR3 covers 13 residues. CDR1 SNHLY and CDR2 FYNNEI come from the germline V gene. V lost 6 bases to trimming and J lost 7 bases; unmatched junction nucleotides: 4. The CDR3 DNA sequence: TGTGCCAGCAGACAAGCGGGGGGAAATGAGCAGTTCTTC. This codes for CASRQAGGNEQFF.

In this sample, this clonotype turned up a few times. The chain recombines TRBV7-2 with TRBJ1-5; the D gene is possibly TRBD1 (6 bases). The CDR3 spans 15 residues. Germline V CDR1 and CDR2: SGHTA, FQGNSA. V lost 1 base and J 5 bases, leaving 12 bases between the germline ends. This chain's CDR3 is CASSLETGRDQPQHF. In nucleotides, the CDR3 is TGTGCCAGCAGCTTAGAAACAGGGAGGGATCAGCCCCAGCATTTT.

In this sample, this clonotype turned up many times. The chain carries TRBV5-1 and TRBJ1-2; no firm D call. The CDR3 totals 12 residues. Between the trimmed V and J ends, which lost 4 bases and 7 bases, there was a span of 11 bases. CDR1 and CDR2 (germline): SGHRS, YFSETQ. The DNA of the CDR3 is TGCGCCAGCAGCACAAGGGCCGGTGGCTACACCTTC. Translating it yields CASSTRAGGYTF.

V and J are TRBV6-1 and TRBJ2-1; perhaps TRBD1 as D (6 bases). Per germline, CDR1 MNHNS and CDR2 SASEGT. The CDR3 covers 15 residues. Trimming left V 6 bases short and J 0 bases short, with 12 bases between. CDR3 DNA: TGTGCCAGCAGGGTACAGGGTCCCTCCTACAATGAGCAGTTCTTC. Protein sequence: CASRVQGPSYNEQFF.

In its sample, this clonotype was seen a few times. V is TRBV12-3 or TRBV12-4 and J is TRBJ1-1; 7 positions match TRBD1. CDR3 length equals 22 residues. Trimming removed 0 bases from V and 4 bases from J; junction bases left unmatched: 26. The CDR3, as DNA: TGTGCCAGCAGTTTAGCGGCCCCCACCCAACACAGGGGTCGGAATCGGGGCACTGAAGCTTTCTTT. It encodes CASSLAAPTQHRGRNRGTEAFF.

This chain links TRBV20-1 with TRBJ2-7, with TRBD1 as a possible D gene (6 bases). V was cut by 3 bases and J by 1 base, with 19 bases left in between. Per the germline V gene, CDR1 is DFQATT and CDR2 is SNEGSKA (reference sequence). CDR3 length equals 16 residues. CDR3 amino acids: CSASHNQGIRSYEQYF. DNA for the CDR3: TGCAGTGCTAGCCATAATCAGGGGATCCGGTCCTACGAGCAGTACTTC.

The CDR3 spells CASSQDPPFRIQYNEQFF. The CDR3 coding sequence is TGCGCCAGCAGCCAAGATCCTCCGTTCCGGATTCAATACAATGAGCAGTTCTTC. The genes are TRBV4-3 and TRBJ2-1; D is uncertain. Germline loops: CDR1 LGHNA, CDR2 YSLEER. V lost 0 bases to trimming and J lost 4 bases, with 19 bases between them. This CDR3 is built from 18 residues.

This clonotype was recorded at least ten times. This sequence joins TRBV6-2 or TRBV6-3 and TRBJ2-3, with 8 bases lining up with TRBD1. CDR1 is MNHEY and CDR2 is SVGEGT in the germline V gene. Trimming took 5 bases from V and 1 from J; bases not matched to a gene: 2. The CDR3 contains 14 residues. In nucleotides, the CDR3 is TGTGCCAGCAGTCGGGACAGGCGCACAGATACGCAGTATTTT. Protein: CASSRDRRTDTQYF.

This clonotype was recorded at least ten times. V gene TRBV14 combines with J gene TRBJ2-6, with 7 bases lining up with TRBD1. Per the germline V gene, CDR1 is SGHDN and CDR2 is FVKESK. The CDR3 is 18 amino acids. V dropped 4 bases and J dropped 0; count of bases not matched to a gene: 9. The CDR3 here is CASSRQTGIHSGANVLTF. The DNA for the CDR3 is TGTGCCAGCAGCCGCCAGACAGGGATCCACTCTGGGGCCAACGTCCTGACTTTC.

As for this clonotype: Compared with germline, one end of the junction differs, possibly owing to a read error. This chain joins TRBV18 and TRBJ2-1; tentative D call: TRBD1 (6 bases). Germline loops: CDR1 KGHSH, CDR2 LQKENI. The CDR3 runs 15 residues. The DNA for the CDR3 is TGTGCCAGCTCACCTCTCCCCGGGACAAGCAATGTGCAGTTCTTC. Amino acid sequence: CASSPLPGTSNVQFF.

This clonotype was observed a handful of times. The CDR3 loop is CASSLDEARYEQYF. CDR3 DNA: TGCGCCAGCAGCTTGGATGAAGCCCGTTACGAGCAGTACTTC. This rearrangement joins TRBV5-1 to TRBJ2-7; D is undetermined. Germline loops: CDR1 SGHRS, CDR2 YFSETQ. The CDR3 runs to 14 residues. Trimming removed 0 bases from V and 4 bases from J, with 11 bases in between.

The V gene is TRBV18, the J gene TRBJ2-5; D gene unclear. CDR1 and CDR2 from the germline V gene are KGHSH and LQKENI. V was shortened by 6 bases and J by 5 bases, with 13 bases between the two germline ends. The CDR3 is 13 residues long. CDR3 nucleotide sequence: TGTGCCAGCTCGCCCACGAGTGGGGAGACCCAGTACTTC. Translated: CASSPTSGETQYF.

The chain is built from TRBV21-1 and TRBJ2-7; the table calls TRBD1, which could not be checked here. TRBV21-1 is flagged as a pseudogene. The CDR3 spans 12 residues. The CDR3: CASSTPLYEQYF. The CDR3 nucleotides are TGTGCCAGCAGCACTCCCCTCTACGAGCAGTACTTC.

The gene calls are TRBV10-3 and TRBJ2-5, with TRBD1 identical over 9 bases. The V and J ends lost 2 bases and 2 bases, in that order; junction bases with no gene match: 0. The CDR3 totals 14 residues. Germline assignment: CDR1 ENHRY and CDR2 SYGVKD. The chain's CDR3 is CAISEGQGQETQYF. The CDR3 DNA reads TGTGCCATCAGTGAGGGACAGGGGCAAGAGACCCAGTACTTC.

The chain recombines TRBV11-2 with TRBJ2-5, with 9 bases that match TRBD1. The germline V gene has CDR1 SGHAT and CDR2 FQNNGV. The CDR3 runs to 14 residues. V dropped 6 bases and J dropped 5; count of bases not matched to a gene: 7. The CDR3 region has the DNA TGTGCCAGCAGGTTGACAGGGGGGGTGGAGACCCAGTACTTC. Its protein product is CASRLTGGVETQYF.